A selection of T cell receptor beta chains follows, all from one sample in a study of CD8 T cells in ankylosing spondylitis. TCRdb processed the 5' RACE reads anew with MiXCR; each CDR3 protein has one entry. The repertoire has hundreds of thousands of distinct CDR3 sequences, roughly 25% of them found once; the top ten carry about 6.9%. The source material was blood, either unsorted or a sorted T cell fraction (not recorded which). These receptors were taken from a male donor with ankylosing spondylitis or in good health (not recorded which). CDR3s include the opening cysteine and the closing phenylalanine or tryptophan. A D gene is named only where the DNA matches it firmly. Clone size is not always given. Where it is, it says once, few, many or a class for expanded clones.

clone size: .; V gene: TRBV6-1; J gene: TRBJ2-3; D gene: .; CDR3 protein: CASSPNKRGSTDTQYF; CDR3 DNA: TGTGCCAGCAGCCCCAATAAAAGGGGTAGCACAGATACGCAGTATTTT
clone size: many; V gene: TRBV6-1; J gene: TRBJ2-7; D gene: .; CDR3 protein: CASRTQGPSSYEQYF; CDR3 DNA: TGTGCCAGCAGAACCCAGGGGCCTAGCTCCTACGAGCAGTACTTC
clone size: once; V gene: TRBV29-1; J gene: TRBJ2-7; D gene: TRBD1; CDR3 protein: CSVGTGINEQYF; CDR3 DNA: TGCAGCGTCGGGACAGGGATAAACGAGCAGTACTTC
clone size: many; V gene: TRBV5-1; J gene: TRBJ2-7; D gene: .; CDR3 protein: CASSLASTASSYEQYF; CDR3 DNA: TGCGCCAGCAGCTTGGCCTCGACGGCTAGCTCCTACGAGCAGTACTTC
clone size: few; V gene: TRBV10-3; J gene: TRBJ1-4; D gene: TRBD1; CDR3 protein: CAISESPGQGPTLFEKLFF; CDR3 DNA: TGTGCCATCAGTGAGTCACCGGGACAGGGGCCCACTCTATTTGAAAAACTGTTTTTT
clone size: .; V gene: TRBV21-1; J gene: TRBJ2-2; D gene: .; CDR3 protein: CASSPRWGQQHTGELFF; CDR3 DNA: TGTGCCAGCAGCCCACGTTGGGGACAGCAACACACCGGGGAGCTGTTTTTT
clone size: many; V gene: TRBV15; J gene: TRBJ2-7; D gene: .; CDR3 protein: CATSVRLVYEQYF; CDR3 DNA: TGTGCCACCAGCGTCAGACTAGTTTACGAGCAGTACTTC
clone size: many; V gene: TRBV3-1; J gene: TRBJ2-5; D gene: TRBD2; CDR3 protein: CASSQDRGLAQETQYF; CDR3 DNA: TGTGCCAGCAGCCAAGATAGGGGACTAGCTCAAGAGACCCAGTACTTC
clone size: many; V gene: TRBV12-3/TRBV12-4; J gene: TRBJ2-2; D gene: TRBD1; CDR3 protein: CASKPTGAFGELFF; CDR3 DNA: TGTGCCAGCAAGCCGACAGGGGCGTTCGGGGAGCTGTTTTTT
clone size: .; V gene: TRBV20-1; J gene: TRBJ2-1; D gene: .; CDR3 protein: CSARSYRDEQFF; CDR3 DNA: TGCAGTGCGCGGTCTTATCGGGATGAGCAGTTCTTC
clone size: many; V gene: TRBV5-1; J gene: TRBJ2-1; D gene: TRBD2; CDR3 protein: CARIGEGSGRAGSYNEQFF; CDR3 DNA: TGCGCCAGGATAGGGGAGGGTAGCGGGAGGGCCGGGTCCTACAATGAGCAGTTCTTC
clone size: .; V gene: TRBV7-9; J gene: TRBJ1-1; D gene: TRBD1; CDR3 protein: CASSEQGGNTEAFF; CDR3 DNA: TGTGCCAGCAGCGAACAGGGGGGGAACACTGAAGCTTTCTTT
clone size: .; V gene: TRBV10-1; J gene: TRBJ2-7; D gene: TRBD2; CDR3 protein: CAGLAGGEQYF; CDR3 DNA: TGCGCCGGACTAGCGGGAGGCGAGCAGTACTTC
clone size: many; V gene: TRBV27; J gene: TRBJ1-1; D gene: .; CDR3 protein: CASSLDSRNTEAFF; CDR3 DNA: TGTGCCAGCAGCCTAGACAGTAGAAACACTGAAGCTTTCTTT
clone size: .; V gene: TRBV29-1; J gene: TRBJ2-7; D gene: .; CDR3 protein: CSVGWSWYEQYF; CDR3 DNA: TGCAGCGTTGGATGGTCGTGGTACGAGCAGTACTTC
clone size: .; V gene: TRBV20-1; J gene: TRBJ2-7; D gene: .; CDR3 protein: CSAREPITYEQYF; CDR3 DNA: TGCAGTGCTAGAGAGCCCATTACCTACGAGCAGTACTTC
clone size: few; V gene: TRBV20-1; J gene: TRBJ1-1; D gene: TRBD1; CDR3 protein: CSARGLQGAGEAFF; CDR3 DNA: TGCAGTGCTAGGGGACTACAGGGGGCCGGTGAAGCTTTCTTT
clone size: many; V gene: TRBV7-3; J gene: TRBJ1-1; D gene: .; CDR3 protein: CASSLLPGNTEAFF; CDR3 DNA: TGTGCCAGCAGCCTATTGCCAGGGAACACTGAAGCTTTCTTT
clone size: many; V gene: TRBV5-1; J gene: TRBJ2-1; D gene: TRBD2; CDR3 protein: CASSFSGTGNEQFF; CDR3 DNA: TGCGCCAGCAGCTTCAGCGGGACCGGTAATGAGCAGTTCTTC
clone size: many; V gene: TRBV6-1; J gene: TRBJ2-7; D gene: .; CDR3 protein: CASRIKTTGRYEQYF; CDR3 DNA: TGTGCCAGCAGGATTAAGACGACAGGGAGGTACGAGCAGTACTTC
clone size: .; V gene: TRBV7-6; J gene: TRBJ2-2; D gene: TRBD2; CDR3 protein: CASSLGLGNTGELFF; CDR3 DNA: TGTGCCAGCAGCTTGGGACTAGGTAACACCGGGGAGCTGTTTTTT
clone size: .; V gene: TRBV27; J gene: TRBJ2-1; D gene: .; CDR3 protein: CASSLSRPNSYNEQFF; CDR3 DNA: TGTGCCAGCAGTTTATCGCGACCGAACTCCTACAATGAGCAGTTCTTC
clone size: .; V gene: TRBV5-1; J gene: TRBJ2-3; D gene: .; CDR3 protein: CASSLVGEDTQYF; CDR3 DNA: TGCGCCAGCAGCTTGGTGGGAGAGGATACGCAGTATTTT
clone size: many; V gene: TRBV3-1; J gene: TRBJ2-6; D gene: TRBD2; CDR3 protein: CASSQDRSGLAGTTSGANVLTF; CDR3 DNA: TGTGCCAGCAGCCAAGATAGGTCGGGACTAGCGGGAACCACCTCTGGGGCCAACGTCCTGACTTTC
clone size: many; V gene: TRBV20-1; J gene: TRBJ1-2; D gene: .; CDR3 protein: CSARAALGPNYGYTF; CDR3 DNA: TGCAGTGCTAGAGCAGCACTGGGCCCTAACTATGGCTACACCTTC
clone size: .; V gene: TRBV7-2; J gene: TRBJ2-4; D gene: TRBD1; CDR3 protein: CASSLGTAIFF; CDR3 DNA: TGTGCCAGCAGCTTGGGGACAGCTATTTTCTTC
clone size: many; V gene: TRBV5-1; J gene: TRBJ2-5; D gene: .; CDR3 protein: CASRTGASQETQYF; CDR3 DNA: TGCGCCAGCAGGACGGGGGCTTCCCAAGAGACCCAGTACTTC
clone size: .; V gene: TRBV6-5; J gene: TRBJ1-2; D gene: .; CDR3 protein: CASSYPGTLGGGNYGYTF; CDR3 DNA: TGTGCCAGCAGTTACCCGGGGACTTTGGGAGGGGGTAACTATGGCTACACCTTC
clone size: .; V gene: TRBV7-2; J gene: TRBJ2-5; D gene: .; CDR3 protein: CASSLFGGGEVETQYF; CDR3 DNA: TGTGCCAGCAGCTTATTCGGCGGTGGGGAAGTGGAGACCCAGTACTTC
clone size: few; V gene: TRBV29-1; J gene: TRBJ2-3; D gene: TRBD2; CDR3 protein: CSVDAGDGTDTQYF; CDR3 DNA: TGCAGCGTTGATGCGGGAGACGGCACAGATACGCAGTATTTT
clone size: many; V gene: TRBV7-6; J gene: TRBJ1-4; D gene: .; CDR3 protein: CASSLTLRGEGEKLFF; CDR3 DNA: TGTGCCAGCAGCTTAACCCTCAGGGGAGAGGGTGAAAAACTGTTTTTT
clone size: few; V gene: TRBV12-3/TRBV12-4; J gene: TRBJ2-7; D gene: .; CDR3 protein: CASRDGSYEQYF; CDR3 DNA: TGTGCCAGCAGGGACGGCTCCTACGAGCAGTACTTC
clone size: many; V gene: TRBV29-1; J gene: TRBJ2-5; D gene: .; CDR3 protein: CSVETGVGETQYF; CDR3 DNA: TGCAGCGTTGAGACGGGAGTCGGGGAGACCCAGTACTTC